Shown below are 21 T cell receptor beta chains from a single sample sequenced in a study of blood T cell repertoires in COVID-19. Profiling relied on immunoSEQ multiplex PCR, and the TCRdb table lists in-frame clones only, not all of them. Among around 130,000 clones listed, around 77% were seen once. Input material: peripheral blood. The receptors derive from a human donor in a cohort sampled during active COVID-19.

This sequence joins TRBV5-8 and TRBJ2-1, with TRBD2 matching over 10 bases. The ends lost 0 bases at V and 4 bases at J; junction bases unmatched: 1. The CDR3 runs to 15 residues. Germline V gene data show CDR1 as SGHTS and CDR2 as YDEGEE. The CDR3 region has the DNA TGTGCCAGCAGCTTGGAGCGGGGGGGGTACAATGAGCAGTTCTTC. Protein: CASSLERGGYNEQFF.

This chain's CDR3 is CASRAGGENYGYTF. In DNA, the CDR3 is TGTGCCAGCAGGGCGGGGGGCGAGAACTATGGCTACACCTTC. This chain joins TRBV7-9 and TRBJ1-2, with D possibly TRBD1 on 6 matching bases. V was clipped by 6 bases and J by 2 bases, with 13 bases between them. There are 14 residues in the CDR3. CDR1 SEHNR and CDR2 FQNEAQ come from the germline V gene (reference sequence).

The genes are TRBV3-1 (or the pseudogene TRBV3-2) and TRBJ2-5; 8 nucleotides match TRBD2. CDR1 and CDR2 from the germline V gene are LGHDT and YNNKEL (reference sequence). The CDR3 contains 14 residues. V lost 8 bases to trimming and J lost 0 bases; unmatched junction nucleotides: 5. The CDR3 coding sequence is TGTGCCAGCGGGGTAGCGGGGAACCAAGAGACCCAGTACTTC. Amino acids: CASGVAGNQETQYF.

The chain carries TRBV6-5 and TRBJ1-2; D may be TRBD1 (5 bases). The germline V gene encodes CDR1 MNHEY and CDR2 SVGAGI. The CDR3 contains 15 residues. Deletions cut 2 bases from V and 2 bases from J, with 12 bases between. The CDR3 spells CASSYAYGGNYGYTF. CDR3 nucleotides: TGTGCCAGCAGTTACGCATACGGGGGAAACTATGGCTACACCTTC.

This clone was recorded once. The chain couples TRBV30 to TRBJ1-1, with D unresolved. The CDR3 sequence is 15 residues long. With 5 bases removed from V and 0 bases from J, the gap between germline ends came to 16 bases. Germline loops: CDR1 GTSNPN, CDR2 SVGIG (reference sequence). This CDR3 reads CAWELMEALNTEAFF. The CDR3 DNA reads TGTGCCTGGGAATTGATGGAGGCCTTGAACACTGAAGCTTTCTTT.

This clone was seen a handful of times. The rearrangement joins TRBV30 to TRBJ1-1; D is undetermined. V was pared by 0 bases and J by 0 bases, with 8 bases between. The germline gives CDR1 GTSNPN, CDR2 SVGIG (reference sequence). The CDR3 spans 14 residues. The CDR3 here is CAWSVEQLNTEAFF. Written as DNA, the CDR3 is TGTGCCTGGAGTGTAGAACAGCTGAACACTGAAGCTTTCTTT. Drawing the rest from reference TRBV30 and TRBJ1-1, the complete variable domain is SQTIHQWPATLVQPVGSPLSLECTVEGTSNPNLYWYRQAAGRGLQLLFYSVGIGQISSEVPQNLSASRPQDRQFILSSKKLLLSDSGFYLCAWSVEQLNTEAFFGQGTRLTVV.

The V and J genes are TRBV5-1 and TRBJ2-2; tentatively, D is TRBD2 (5 bases). Germline V gives CDR1 SGHRS, CDR2 YFSETQ. With 0 bases removed from V and 5 bases from J, the gap between germline ends came to 14 bases. The CDR3 runs to 16 residues. The CDR3 DNA reads TGCGCCAGCAGCTTGGCTACCAGGAGGTTAACCGGGGAGCTGTTTTTT. Protein: CASSLATRRLTGELFF.

This chain joins TRBV28 and TRBJ1-3; possible D gene TRBD1, 5 bases. Between the trimmed V and J ends, which lost 6 bases and 0 bases, there was a span of 12 bases. The length of the CDR3 is 15 residues. Germline V gene lookup returns CDR1 MDHEN and CDR2 SYDVKM. CDR3 amino acids: CASRNQGGSGNTIYF. Here the CDR3 DNA reads TGTGCCAGCAGAAATCAGGGTGGCTCTGGAAACACCATATATTTT.

The CDR3 nucleotides read TGCAGCGTTGCCCCCGGGACCGACCCTCCCAGGGGGGAGACCCAGTACTTC. It is translated as CSVAPGTDPPRGETQYF. The rearrangement links TRBV29-1 to TRBJ2-5, with 7 nucleotides matching TRBD1. Trimming took 4 bases from V and 5 from J; bases not matched to a gene: 19. Germline CDR1 SQVTM, CDR2 ANQGSEA. The CDR3 covers 17 residues.

This clone was detected only once. The chain is built from TRBV5-4 and TRBJ2-4; 8 positions match TRBD2. This CDR3 contains 12 residues. Germline values: CDR1 SGHNT, CDR2 YYREEE (reference sequence). After removal of 4 bases from V and 10 bases from J, the junction contained 4 bases not matched to a gene. The CDR3 reads CASSSGGGIQYF. The DNA for the CDR3 is TGTGCCAGCAGCAGCGGGGGTGGAATTCAGTACTTC.

This clone was seen a single time. The J gene is TRBJ2-4, the V gene TRBV27; TRBD1 matches at 8 bases. The CDR3 loop spans 16 amino acids. V shed 6 bases and J 1 base; nucleotides not matched to a gene: 8. The germline gives CDR1 MNHEY, CDR2 SMNVEV (reference sequence). CDR3 nucleotides: TGTGCCAGCAGCTATCTCCGGGACAGGGCCAAAAACATTCAGTACTTC. Amino acids: CASSYLRDRAKNIQYF.

This clone showed up just once. V is TRBV5-1 and J is TRBJ2-3, with 8 positions matching TRBD2. J was trimmed by 4 bases and V by 5 bases; bases with no gene match: 12. Looked up from germline, CDR1 is SGHRS and CDR2 is YFSETQ. This CDR3 is 16 amino acids long. The CDR3: CASSPGLAGAPDTQYF. The CDR3 coding sequence is TGCGCCAGCAGTCCCGGACTAGCTGGAGCGCCAGATACGCAGTATTTT.

This clone was counted between two and nine times. V is TRBV5-1 and J is TRBJ1-1; D is uncertain. This CDR3 has 13 residues. Germline V gene lookup returns CDR1 SGHRS and CDR2 YFSETQ. V was trimmed by 4 bases and J by 3 bases, leaving 10 bases between them. This CDR3 reads CASSGNPDTEAFF. The CDR3 nucleotides are TGCGCCAGCAGCGGCAATCCAGACACTGAAGCTTTCTTT. Based on the CDR3 plus reference TRBV5-1 and TRBJ1-1, the full variable domain is KAGVTQTPRYLIKTRGQQVTLSCSPISGHRSVSWYQQTPGQGLQFLFEYFSETQRNKGNFPGRFSGRQFSNSRSEMNVSTLELGDSALYLCASSGNPDTEAFFGQGTRLTVV.

This chain joins TRBV4-1 and TRBJ2-3, with 12 bases fitting TRBD2. With 4 bases clipped from V and 6 bases from J, the junction kept 5 bases outside the gene matches. The germline CDR1 and CDR2 sequences are MGHRA and YSYEKL. The CDR3 extends over 15 amino acids. CDR3 coding DNA: TGCGCCAGCAGCCCTACTAGCGGGGGGAGGGATACGCAGTATTTT. Residues: CASSPTSGGRDTQYF.

This chain connects TRBV5-8 to TRBJ1-1; no firm D call. Germline CDR1 reads SGHTS; CDR2 reads YDEGEE. There are 12 residues in the CDR3. Trimming took off 0 bases at V and 5 bases at J, with 5 bases between the two ends. The CDR3 DNA reads as TGTGCCAGCAGCTTGGGGAGGACTGAAGCTTTCTTT. This encodes CASSLGRTEAFF. The whole variable domain, filled in from reference TRBV5-8 and TRBJ1-1, reads EAGVTQSPTHLIKTRGQQATLRCSPISGHTSVYWYQQALGLGLQFLLWYDEGEERNRGNFPPRFSGRQFPNYSSELNVNALELEDSALYLCASSLGRTEAFFGQGTRLTVV.

This clone has a handful of counts. The rearrangement links TRBV28 to TRBJ2-1; 13 nucleotides line up with TRBD2. The V and J ends lost 5 bases and 6 bases, in that order; junction bases with no gene match: 1. Per germline, CDR1 MDHEN and CDR2 SYDVKM. The CDR3 consists of 14 residues. CDR3 bases: TGTGCCAGCAGTACTAGCGGGGGGGGCAATGAGCAGTTCTTC. Amino acids: CASSTSGGGNEQFF.

The chain employs TRBV7-9 and TRBJ1-1, with D maybe TRBD1 (5 bases). The V end lost 5 bases, the J end lost 0 bases, and 10 bases lay between the germline ends. Germline assignment: CDR1 SEHNR and CDR2 FQNEAQ (reference sequence). The CDR3 spans 14 residues. Here the CDR3 reads CASSPAGVNTEAFF. Here the CDR3 DNA reads TGTGCCAGCAGCCCAGCGGGGGTGAACACTGAAGCTTTCTTT. Supplemented by reference TRBV7-9 and TRBJ1-1, the full variable domain reads DTGVSQNPRHKITKRGQNVTFRCDPISEHNRLYWYRQTLGQGPEFLTYFQNEAQLEKSRLLSDRFSAERPKGSFSTLEIQRTEQGDSAMYLCASSPAGVNTEAFFGQGTRLTVV.

In its sample, this clone was seen many times. The CDR3 reads CASSQGTGGTYEQYF. The CDR3, as DNA: TGCGCCAGCAGCCAAGGGACAGGGGGGACCTACGAGCAGTACTTC. The rearrangement links TRBV4-1 to TRBJ2-7, with 10 bases that match TRBD1. From germline, CDR1 is MGHRA and CDR2 YSYEKL. This CDR3 region has 15 residues. J was trimmed by 2 bases and V by 1 base; bases with no gene match: 2.

V gene TRBV10-3 combines with J gene TRBJ2-5, with a tentative D call TRBD1 (6 bases). Germline V lookup: CDR1 ENHRY, CDR2 SYGVKD. Trimming took off 8 bases at V and 3 bases at J, with 25 bases between the two ends. The CDR3 sequence is 17 residues long. Here the CDR3 DNA reads TGTGCCATCGCAAAGGGCAACCAGGGGCCGAAAAAAGAGACCCAGTACTTC. Residues: CAIAKGNQGPKKETQYF.

The gene calls are TRBV10-2 and TRBJ1-2; possible D gene TRBD1, 5 bases. The CDR3 loop spans 13 amino acids. Trimming stripped 3 bases from V and 4 bases from J, with 9 bases between. Germline CDR1 WSHSY, CDR2 SAAADI. The chain's CDR3 is CASSDKGSYGYTF. The CDR3 DNA follows: TGCGCCAGCAGTGATAAGGGGTCCTATGGCTACACCTTC.

The V call is TRBV11-2, the J call TRBJ2-5, with 7 bases that match TRBD1. The CDR3 length is 15 residues. Germline V gene data show CDR1 as SGHAT and CDR2 as FQNNGV. Losses at the gene ends were 4 bases for V and 3 bases for J; bases not matched to a gene: 8. CDR3 sequence: CASSYPVDREETQYF. The DNA for the CDR3 is TGTGCCAGCAGCTACCCTGTCGACAGGGAAGAGACCCAGTACTTC.